The 29 T cell receptor beta chains listed next were all sequenced from one sample in a study of blood T cell repertoires in COVID-19. Libraries were prepared by immunoSEQ multiplex PCR; TCRdb keeps only in-frame clonotypes and omits some of them. The profile shows approximately 45,000 clones, approximately 85% of them singletons. The sample consisted of peripheral blood. All receptors come from a human donor in a cohort sampled during active COVID-19.

The chain employs TRBV19 and TRBJ1-5, with D possibly being TRBD1 (5 bases). Germline assignment: CDR1 LNHDA and CDR2 SQIVND (reference sequence). V lost 4 bases to trimming and J lost 6 bases, with 25 bases between them. This CDR3 is built from 18 residues. The CDR3 loop reads CASSTTELGSPSVQPQHF. Here the CDR3 DNA reads TGTGCCAGTAGTACGACAGAATTGGGGTCCCCCTCGGTTCAGCCCCAGCATTTT.

J is TRBJ2-1 and V is TRBV14; D is ambiguous. The CDR3 extends over 16 amino acids. Trimming shortened V by 1 base and J by 4 bases, and 14 bases separated the two germline ends. Germline loops: CDR1 SGHDN, CDR2 FVKESK. CDR3 residues: CASSQVRGSRYNEQFF. The CDR3 DNA reads TGTGCCAGCAGCCAAGTGCGTGGTAGCCGATACAATGAGCAGTTCTTC.

The rearrangement uses TRBV3-1 (or the pseudogene TRBV3-2) and TRBJ1-2, with D possibly matching TRBD1 (6 bases). Trimming shortened V by 4 bases and J by 9 bases, and 15 bases separated the two germline ends. CDR1 and CDR2 (germline): LGHDT, YNNKEL (reference sequence). The length of the CDR3 is 13 residues. Written as DNA, the CDR3 is TGTGCCAGCAGCCGCAATACCAGGGGTAGCTACACCTTC. Its translation is CASSRNTRGSYTF.

V usage is TRBV2 and J usage is TRBJ1-1; no firm D call. Trimming took off 6 bases at V and 6 bases at J, with 20 bases between the two ends. This CDR3 is built from 15 residues. Germline V lookup: CDR1 SNHLY, CDR2 FYNNEI. In DNA form, the CDR3 reads TGTGCCAGCAGCAAAGAGGCCCTCCGTAGTCCTGAAGCTTTCTTT. Its translation is CASSKEALRSPEAFF.

The chain uses TRBV28 and TRBJ1-2, with 8 bases aligning to TRBD1. CDR1 is MDHEN and CDR2 is SYDVKM in the germline V gene. This CDR3 is built from 17 residues. V shed 6 bases, J shed 3 bases, and the junction held 15 bases outside the gene matches. The CDR3 DNA follows: TGTGCCAGCAGCCCAGACAGGGGCCGTACGTTGTACTATGGCTACACCTTC. This encodes CASSPDRGRTLYYGYTF.

This clone has more than one count but fewer than ten. This chain links TRBV4-1 with TRBJ2-6, with D possibly matching TRBD2 (5 bases). The CDR3 is 14 amino acids. The germline V gene encodes CDR1 MGHRA and CDR2 YSYEKL. V was pared by 1 base and J by 4 bases, with 5 bases between. This chain's CDR3 is CASSQGGGANVLTF. The CDR3 nucleotides read TGCGCCAGCAGCCAAGGCGGGGGGGCCAACGTCCTGACTTTC.

The chain joins TRBV10-2 to TRBJ1-5; tentatively, D is TRBD1 (6 bases). The ends were cut back, 7 bases at V and 6 bases at J, with 10 bases in the middle. The germline gives CDR1 WSHSY, CDR2 SAAADI. The CDR3 loop spans 12 amino acids. The chain's CDR3 is CASTQQGQPQHF. The DNA for the CDR3 is TGCGCCAGCACCCAACAGGGTCAGCCCCAGCATTTT.

The chain links TRBV27 to TRBJ2-1; TRBD1 agrees at 11 bases. The V gene end was trimmed by 5 bases and the J gene end by 5 bases; junction bases not matched to a gene: 5. The CDR3 contains 15 residues. Germline V CDR1 and CDR2: MNHEY, SMNVEV (reference sequence). The CDR3 nucleotides are TGTGCCAGCAGTCGGGACAGGGGGGGGAACAATGAGCAGTTCTTC. It translates to CASSRDRGGNNEQFF.

This chain links TRBV5-1 with TRBJ2-2; possibly TRBD1 for D (7 bases). Germline V gene lookup returns CDR1 SGHRS and CDR2 YFSETQ. V dropped 5 bases and J dropped 6 bases, with 14 bases sitting between them. This CDR3 has 14 amino acids. The CDR3 DNA reads as TGCGCCAGCAGGCCCGCAGGGGGGCCCGGGGAGCTGTTTTTT. Its protein is CASRPAGGPGELFF.

The V gene is TRBV4-2, the J gene TRBJ1-1; D is uncertain. Germline V gives CDR1 LGHNA, CDR2 YNFKEQ. V was clipped by 0 bases and J by 1 base, with 6 bases between them. The CDR3 has 14 amino acids. The CDR3 sequence: CASSQDARNTEAFF. For the CDR3, the DNA is TGTGCCAGCAGCCAAGACGCCAGGAACACTGAAGCTTTCTTT.

The V gene is TRBV7-9, the J gene TRBJ2-7; D not resolved. CDR3 size: 17 residues. Trimming left V 3 bases short and J 4 bases short, with 22 bases between. The germline gives CDR1 SEHNR, CDR2 FQNEAQ (reference sequence). CDR3 sequence (DNA): TGTGCCAGCAGCTTTTACCCAGCTGGGCAGCAGATATACGAGCAGTACTTC. Its translation is CASSFYPAGQQIYEQYF.

In this sample, this clone turned up a few times. This chain uses TRBV4-1 with TRBJ1-1, with TRBD1 identical over 8 bases. V dropped 4 bases and J dropped 1; count of bases not matched to a gene: 8. Germline CDR1 MGHRA, CDR2 YSYEKL. This CDR3 has 16 residues. The CDR3 reads CASSPGQGPSNTEAFF. CDR3 DNA sequence: TGCGCCAGCAGCCCCGGACAGGGCCCCTCGAACACTGAAGCTTTCTTT.

This sequence joins TRBV19 and TRBJ1-5; D perhaps matches TRBD1 (5 bases). Germline V gives CDR1 LNHDA, CDR2 SQIVND (reference sequence). The CDR3 extends over 14 amino acids. Trimming pared 5 bases from V and 4 bases from J, leaving 12 bases between. The CDR3 sequence is CASSREGNNQPQHF. The CDR3 region has the DNA TGTGCCAGTAGTCGGGAGGGGAATAATCAGCCCCAGCATTTT. Complete variable domain (other parts from reference TRBV19 and TRBJ1-5): DGGITQSPKYLFRKEGQNVTLSCEQNLNHDAMYWYRQDPGQGLRLIYYSQIVNDFQKGDIAEGYSVSREKKESFPLTVTSAQKNPTAFYLCASSREGNNQPQHFGDGTRLSIL.

The V gene is TRBV7-3, the J gene TRBJ2-3; D possibly corresponds to TRBD1 (5 bases). This CDR3 has 16 residues. Trimming left V 1 base short and J 0 bases short, with 11 bases between. Germline loops: CDR1 SGHTA, CDR2 FQGTGA. Here the CDR3 reads CASSLIAGFSTDTQYF. CDR3 in DNA: TGTGCCAGCAGCTTAATAGCAGGGTTCAGCACAGATACGCAGTATTTT.

The V and J genes are TRBV18 and TRBJ1-6; unclear D gene. V was clipped by 2 bases and J by 7 bases, with 12 bases between them. CDR3 length: 15 amino acids. Germline V gene sequence: CDR1 KGHSH, CDR2 LQKENI. CDR3 protein: CASSPVFTENSPLHF. The DNA of the CDR3 is TGTGCCAGCTCACCAGTCTTTACTGAAAATTCACCCCTCCACTTT.

The chain has TRBV7-9 and TRBJ2-7; D possibly corresponds to TRBD1 (5 bases). CDR3 length equals 12 residues. Germline V gives CDR1 SEHNR, CDR2 FQNEAQ (reference sequence). Trimming stripped 3 bases from V and 3 bases from J, with 6 bases between. CDR3 sequence: CASSFQGYEQYF. The CDR3 nucleotides are TGTGCCAGCAGCTTCCAGGGCTACGAGCAGTACTTC. Using reference TRBV7-9 and TRBJ2-7 for the parts outside the CDR3, the full variable domain is DTGVSQNPRHKITKRGQNVTFRCDPISEHNRLYWYRQTLGQGPEFLTYFQNEAQLEKSRLLSDRFSAERPKGSFSTLEIQRTEQGDSAMYLCASSFQGYEQYFGPGTRLTVT.

V and J are TRBV30 and TRBJ2-5; D unresolved. Germline CDR1 is GTSNPN and CDR2 is SVGIG (reference sequence). V gave up 3 bases and J gave up 3 bases, with 2 bases separating them. This CDR3 contains 10 residues. Written as DNA, the CDR3 is TGTGCCTGGAGCGAAGAGACCCAGTACTTC. This gives the protein CAWSEETQYF. The whole variable domain, remainder taken from reference TRBV30 and TRBJ2-5, is SQTIHQWPATLVQPVGSPLSLECTVEGTSNPNLYWYRQAAGRGLQLLFYSVGIGQISSEVPQNLSASRPQDRQFILSSKKLLLSDSGFYLCAWSEETQYFGPGTRLLVL.

This clone appeared a single time. J is TRBJ2-7 and V is TRBV7-9, with 11 bases matching TRBD2. With 5 bases clipped from V and 2 bases from J, the junction kept 11 bases outside the gene matches. The CDR3 consists of 17 residues. CDR1 is SEHNR, CDR2 FQNEAQ, per germline (reference sequence). CDR3 amino acids: CASSGDGLAGGTYEQYF. CDR3 in DNA: TGTGCCAGCAGCGGGGATGGCCTAGCGGGAGGTACCTACGAGCAGTACTTC.

V gene TRBV25-1 combines with J gene TRBJ1-2; 10 bases match TRBD1. This CDR3 comprises 14 residues. Per the germline V gene, CDR1 is MGHDK and CDR2 is SYGVNS. Trimming cost V 4 bases and J 6 bases; bases outside gene matches: 5. CDR3 nucleotides: TGTGCCAGCAGTGCGAGACAGGGGGCGCATGGCTACACCTTC. It specifies CASSARQGAHGYTF.

The chain has TRBV6-5 and TRBJ1-1; D is perhaps TRBD1 (5 bases). The germline V and J ends were trimmed by 1 base and 0 bases, with 12 bases remaining between them. Germline CDR1 is MNHEY and CDR2 is SVGAGI. The CDR3 spans 16 residues. The chain's CDR3 is CASSYWSGGLNTEAFF. DNA for the CDR3: TGTGCCAGCAGTTACTGGTCGGGGGGATTGAACACTGAAGCTTTCTTT.

V and J are TRBV7-9 and TRBJ1-2, with 10 positions matching TRBD1. The CDR3 is 17 amino acids. Germline lookup yields CDR1 SEHNR and CDR2 FQNEAQ (reference sequence). With V trimmed by 4 bases and J by 6 bases, 14 bases remained unmatched. CDR3 coding DNA: TGTGCCAGCAGCTCCGTTGTTGATGTGGGACAGGGGAATGGCTACACCTTC. It is translated as CASSSVVDVGQGNGYTF.

The V call is TRBV27, the J call TRBJ1-1; no clear D gene. CDR1 and CDR2 from the germline V gene are MNHEY and SMNVEV (reference sequence). V lost 6 bases to trimming and J lost 1 base, with 18 bases between them. The CDR3 runs to 16 residues. The CDR3 sequence: CASRDEGANWNTEAFF. CDR3 in DNA: TGTGCCAGCAGAGACGAGGGCGCGAATTGGAACACTGAAGCTTTCTTT.

This chain connects TRBV27 to TRBJ2-1, with 13 bases fitting TRBD2. From germline, CDR1 is MNHEY and CDR2 SMNVEV (reference sequence). J lost 5 bases, V lost 4 bases, and 8 bases had no gene match. This CDR3 region has 17 residues. The DNA of the CDR3 is TGTGCCAGCAGTTCCGGACTAGCGGGAGCGCTTAACAATGAGCAGTTCTTC. It specifies CASSSGLAGALNNEQFF.

The chain has TRBV28 and TRBJ2-7, with a tentative D call TRBD1 (6 bases). This CDR3 is 15 amino acids long. The germline V and J ends were trimmed by 5 bases and 1 base, with 15 bases remaining between them. CDR1 is MDHEN and CDR2 is SYDVKM in the germline V gene. CDR3 DNA: TGTGCCAGCAGTCTATTAAGACAGGAGTCCTACGAGCAGTACTTC. Translating it yields CASSLLRQESYEQYF.

This sequence joins TRBV7-2 and TRBJ2-3; a possible D gene is TRBD2 (6 bases). Looked up from germline, CDR1 is SGHTA and CDR2 is FQGNSA. V was pared by 4 bases and J by 2 bases, with 13 bases between. This CDR3 comprises 15 residues. The CDR3 bases are TGTGCCAGCAGCTACGGGACTGGAGACACAGATACGCAGTATTTT. Protein: CASSYGTGDTDTQYF.

This clone was recorded a few times. The V and J genes are TRBV27 and TRBJ1-4; the D gene is possibly TRBD1 (6 bases). V lost 0 bases and J 6 bases, leaving 17 bases between the germline ends. CDR3 length equals 17 residues. The germline V gene has CDR1 MNHEY and CDR2 SMNVEV (reference sequence). CDR3 sequence (DNA): TGTGCCAGCAGTTTATCAGTCCGGCAGGGGCGCGATGAAAAACTGTTTTTT. It encodes CASSLSVRQGRDEKLFF.

This chain joins TRBV4-3 and TRBJ1-4, with D hard to call. The CDR3 is 15 amino acids. Germline V gene lookup returns CDR1 LGHNA and CDR2 YSLEER. Trimming pared 1 base from V and 0 bases from J, leaving 6 bases between. The DNA of the CDR3 is TGCGCCAGCAGCCAAGGACTTTCAACTAATGAAAAACTGTTTTTT. Translation gives CASSQGLSTNEKLFF.

V gene TRBV5-1 combines with J gene TRBJ1-1; D is ambiguous. Germline CDR1 reads SGHRS; CDR2 reads YFSETQ. The germline V and J ends were trimmed by 1 base and 1 base, with 8 bases remaining between them. The CDR3 covers 14 residues. CDR3 nucleotide sequence: TGCGCCAGCAGCTTGATCTCTAAGAACACTGAAGCTTTCTTT. Amino acids: CASSLISKNTEAFF.

The V call is TRBV6-5, the J call TRBJ1-5, with 8 bases matching TRBD1. V trimming: 6 bases; J trimming: 7 bases; junction bases outside the gene matches: 11. The CDR3 covers 15 residues. Germline V gives CDR1 MNHEY, CDR2 SVGAGI. In DNA form, the CDR3 reads TGTGCCAGCAGCCCGGAACAGGGGGGAAAGCAGCCCCAGCATTTT. Amino acids: CASSPEQGGKQPQHF.